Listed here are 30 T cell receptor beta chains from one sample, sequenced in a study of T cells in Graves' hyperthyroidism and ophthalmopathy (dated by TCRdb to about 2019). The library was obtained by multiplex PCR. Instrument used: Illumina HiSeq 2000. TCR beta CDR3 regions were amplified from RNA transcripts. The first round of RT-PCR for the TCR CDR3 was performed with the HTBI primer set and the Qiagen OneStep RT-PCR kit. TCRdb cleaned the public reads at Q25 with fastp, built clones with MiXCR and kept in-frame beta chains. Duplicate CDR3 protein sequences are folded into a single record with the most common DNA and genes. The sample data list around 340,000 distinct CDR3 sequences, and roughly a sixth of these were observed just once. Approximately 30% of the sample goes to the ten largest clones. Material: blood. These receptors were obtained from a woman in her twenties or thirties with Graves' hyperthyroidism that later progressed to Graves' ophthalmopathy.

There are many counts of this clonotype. This chain's CDR3 is CASSLSGNSYNEQFF. DNA of the CDR3: TGTGCCAGCAGTTTAAGCGGGAACTCCTACAATGAGCAGTTCTTC. The V call is TRBV12-3 or TRBV12-4, the J call TRBJ2-1; 7 nucleotides align to TRBD2. This CDR3 spans 15 amino acids. J gave up 0 bases and V 2 bases, and 1 base lay outside the gene matches.

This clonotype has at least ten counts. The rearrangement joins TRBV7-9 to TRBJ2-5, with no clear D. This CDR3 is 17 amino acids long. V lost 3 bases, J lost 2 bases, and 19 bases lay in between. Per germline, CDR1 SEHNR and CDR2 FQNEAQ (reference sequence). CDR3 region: CASSFSLVGGYQETQYF. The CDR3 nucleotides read TGTGCCAGCAGCTTCTCGCTAGTCGGTGGATATCAAGAGACCCAGTACTTC.

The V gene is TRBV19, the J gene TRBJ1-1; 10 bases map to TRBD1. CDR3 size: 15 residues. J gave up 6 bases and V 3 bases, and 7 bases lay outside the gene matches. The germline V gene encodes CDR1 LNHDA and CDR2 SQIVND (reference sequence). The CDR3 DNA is TGTGCCAGTAGTATTCTGCCCGACAGGGGGCCTGAAGCTTTCTTT. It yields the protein CASSILPDRGPEAFF.

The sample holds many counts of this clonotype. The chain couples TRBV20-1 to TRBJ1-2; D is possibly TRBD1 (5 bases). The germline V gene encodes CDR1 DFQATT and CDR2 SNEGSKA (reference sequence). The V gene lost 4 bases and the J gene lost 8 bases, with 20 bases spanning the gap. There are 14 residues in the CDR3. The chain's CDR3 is CSAKRRGTPDGYTF. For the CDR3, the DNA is TGCAGTGCTAAGAGACGGGGGACGCCAGACGGCTACACCTTC.

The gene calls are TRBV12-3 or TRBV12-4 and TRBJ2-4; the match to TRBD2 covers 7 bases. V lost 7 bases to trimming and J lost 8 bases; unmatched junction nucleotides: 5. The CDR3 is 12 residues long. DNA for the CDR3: TGTGCCAGCAATGGGGGAGGGGACATTCAGTACTTC. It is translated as CASNGGGDIQYF.

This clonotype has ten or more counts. The CDR3: CASVFLAGSITDTQYF. The CDR3 DNA follows: TGTGCCAGCGTCTTTTTAGCGGGGTCTATCACAGATACGCAGTATTTT. The genes are TRBV2 and TRBJ2-3; 8 bases fit TRBD2. V lost 8 bases, J lost 2 bases, and 12 bases stayed unmatched. This CDR3 is built from 16 residues. In germline, CDR1 is SNHLY, CDR2 FYNNEI.

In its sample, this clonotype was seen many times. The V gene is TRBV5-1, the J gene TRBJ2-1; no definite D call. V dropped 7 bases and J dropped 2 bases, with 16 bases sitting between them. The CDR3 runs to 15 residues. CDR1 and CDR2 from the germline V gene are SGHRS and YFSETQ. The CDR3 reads CASSVNLRPYNEQFF. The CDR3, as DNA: TGCGCCAGCTCCGTTAATCTCAGACCCTACAATGAGCAGTTCTTC.

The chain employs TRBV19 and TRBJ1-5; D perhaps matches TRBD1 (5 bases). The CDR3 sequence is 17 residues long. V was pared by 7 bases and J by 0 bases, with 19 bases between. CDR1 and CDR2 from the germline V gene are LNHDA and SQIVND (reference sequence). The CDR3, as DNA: TGTGCCAGTAACCGGGACGGCCCCTCCTATAGCAATCAGCCCCAGCATTTT. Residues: CASNRDGPSYSNQPQHF.

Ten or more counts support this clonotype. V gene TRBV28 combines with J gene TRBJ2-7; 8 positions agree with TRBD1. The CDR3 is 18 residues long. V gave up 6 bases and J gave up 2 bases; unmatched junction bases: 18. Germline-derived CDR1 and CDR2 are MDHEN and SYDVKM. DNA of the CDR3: TGTGCCAGCAGCCTTTACCATATGGACAGGGAATTTCCCTACGAGCAGTACTTC. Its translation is CASSLYHMDREFPYEQYF.

This chain's CDR3 is CASSLLTSGRGNEQFF. CDR3 in DNA: TGTGCCAGCAGCTTACTAACTAGCGGGAGGGGAAATGAGCAGTTCTTC. V and J are TRBV7-9 and TRBJ2-1; 13 positions match TRBD2. This CDR3 region has 16 residues. CDR1 and CDR2 from the germline V gene are SEHNR and FQNEAQ (reference sequence). The junction had 5 bases not matched to a gene; V was cut back by 2 bases and J by 7 bases.

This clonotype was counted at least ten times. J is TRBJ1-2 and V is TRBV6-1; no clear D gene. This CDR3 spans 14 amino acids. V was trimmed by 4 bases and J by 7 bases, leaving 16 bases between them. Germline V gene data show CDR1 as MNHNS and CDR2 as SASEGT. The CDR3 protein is CASSVGRTASGYTF. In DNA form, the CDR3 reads TGTGCCAGCAGTGTCGGTCGGACGGCAAGTGGCTACACCTTC.

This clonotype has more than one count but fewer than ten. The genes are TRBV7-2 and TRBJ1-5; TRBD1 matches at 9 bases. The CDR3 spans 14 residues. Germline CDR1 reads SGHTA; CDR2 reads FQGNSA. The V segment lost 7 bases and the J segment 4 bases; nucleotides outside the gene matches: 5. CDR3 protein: CASNPTGGNQPQHF. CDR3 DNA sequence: TGTGCCAGCAACCCGACAGGGGGGAATCAGCCCCAGCATTTT.

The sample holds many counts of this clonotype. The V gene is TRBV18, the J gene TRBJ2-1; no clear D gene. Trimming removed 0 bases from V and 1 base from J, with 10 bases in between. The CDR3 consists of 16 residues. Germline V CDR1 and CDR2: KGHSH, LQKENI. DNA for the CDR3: TGTGCCAGCTCACCACCGCATGGGGTATCCTACAATGAGCAGTTCTTC. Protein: CASSPPHGVSYNEQFF.

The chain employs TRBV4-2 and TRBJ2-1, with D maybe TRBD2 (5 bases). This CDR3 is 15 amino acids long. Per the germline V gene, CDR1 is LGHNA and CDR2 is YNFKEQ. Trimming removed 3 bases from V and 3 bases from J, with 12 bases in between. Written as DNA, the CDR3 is TGTGCCAGCAGCCATGAGCTAGCATACTACAATGAGCAGTTCTTC. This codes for CASSHELAYYNEQFF.

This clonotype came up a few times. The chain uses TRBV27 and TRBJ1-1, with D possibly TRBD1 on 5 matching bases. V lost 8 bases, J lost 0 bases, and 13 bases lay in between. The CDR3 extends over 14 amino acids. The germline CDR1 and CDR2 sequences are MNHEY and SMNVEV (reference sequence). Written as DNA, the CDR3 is TGTGCCAGCGGACCAGGGACCATGAACACTGAAGCTTTCTTT. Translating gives CASGPGTMNTEAFF.

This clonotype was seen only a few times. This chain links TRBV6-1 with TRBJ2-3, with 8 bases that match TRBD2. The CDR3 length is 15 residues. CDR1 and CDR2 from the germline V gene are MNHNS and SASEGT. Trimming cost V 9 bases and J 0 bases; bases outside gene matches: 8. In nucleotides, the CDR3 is TGTGCCAGTAAAGCGGGGGCCCCTAGCACAGATACGCAGTATTTT. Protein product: CASKAGAPSTDTQYF.

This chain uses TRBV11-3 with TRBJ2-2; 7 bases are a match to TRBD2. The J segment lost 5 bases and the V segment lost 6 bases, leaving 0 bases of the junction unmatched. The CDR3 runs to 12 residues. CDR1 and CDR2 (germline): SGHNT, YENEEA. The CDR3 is CASRRETGELFF. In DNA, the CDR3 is TGTGCCAGCAGGCGGGAGACCGGGGAGCTGTTTTTT.

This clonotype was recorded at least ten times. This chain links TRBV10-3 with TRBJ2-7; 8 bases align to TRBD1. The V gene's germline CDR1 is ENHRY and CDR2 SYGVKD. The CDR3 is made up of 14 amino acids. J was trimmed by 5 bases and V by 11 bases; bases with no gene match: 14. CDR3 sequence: CAVEGQGSMHEQYF. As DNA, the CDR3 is TGTGCCGTTGAAGGACAGGGAAGCATGCACGAGCAGTACTTC.

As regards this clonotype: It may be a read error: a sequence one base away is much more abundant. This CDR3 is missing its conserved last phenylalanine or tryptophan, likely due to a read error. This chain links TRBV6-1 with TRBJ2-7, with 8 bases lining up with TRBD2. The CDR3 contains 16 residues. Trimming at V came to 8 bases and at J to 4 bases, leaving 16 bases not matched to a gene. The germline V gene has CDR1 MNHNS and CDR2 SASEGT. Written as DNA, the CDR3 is TGTGCCAGCGCGGTACGCGCGGGGGGACCACAGTACGAGCAGTACCTC. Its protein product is CASAVRAGGPQYEQYL.

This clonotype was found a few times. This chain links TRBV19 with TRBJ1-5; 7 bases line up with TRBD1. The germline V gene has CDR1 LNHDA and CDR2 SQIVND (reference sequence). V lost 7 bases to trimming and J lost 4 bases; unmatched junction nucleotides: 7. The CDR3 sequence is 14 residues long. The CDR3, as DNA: TGTGCCAGTAATCCGGGACAGAAAAATCAGCCCCAGCATTTT. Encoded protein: CASNPGQKNQPQHF.

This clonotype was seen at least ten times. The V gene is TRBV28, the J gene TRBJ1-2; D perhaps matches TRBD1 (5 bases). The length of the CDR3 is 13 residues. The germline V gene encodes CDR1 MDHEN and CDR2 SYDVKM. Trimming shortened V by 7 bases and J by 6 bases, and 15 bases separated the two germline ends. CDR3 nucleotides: TGTGCCAGCACTCCAGGGTCTCGAGATGGCTACACCTTC. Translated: CASTPGSRDGYTF.

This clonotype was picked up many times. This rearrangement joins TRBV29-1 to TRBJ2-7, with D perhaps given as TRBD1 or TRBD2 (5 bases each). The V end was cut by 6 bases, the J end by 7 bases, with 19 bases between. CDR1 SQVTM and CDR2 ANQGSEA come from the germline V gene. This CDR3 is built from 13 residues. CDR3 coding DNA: TGCAGCGTCAGAGGGGATGGGATGGGGGAGCAGTACTTC. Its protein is CSVRGDGMGEQYF.

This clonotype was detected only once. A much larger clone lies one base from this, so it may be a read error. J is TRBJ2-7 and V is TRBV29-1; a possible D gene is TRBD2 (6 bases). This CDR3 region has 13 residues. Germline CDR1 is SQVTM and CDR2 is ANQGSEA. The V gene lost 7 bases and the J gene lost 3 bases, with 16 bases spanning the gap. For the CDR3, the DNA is TGCAGCGCAAGACTAGTGTCTGACTACGAGCAGTACTTC. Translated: CSARLVSDYEQYF.

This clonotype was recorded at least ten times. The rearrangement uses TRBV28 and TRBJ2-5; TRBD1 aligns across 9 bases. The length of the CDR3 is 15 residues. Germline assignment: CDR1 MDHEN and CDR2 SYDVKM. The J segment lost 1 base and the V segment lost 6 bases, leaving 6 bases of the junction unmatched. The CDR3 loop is CASRATGGFQETQYF. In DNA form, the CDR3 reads TGTGCCAGCAGAGCCACAGGGGGCTTCCAAGAGACCCAGTACTTC. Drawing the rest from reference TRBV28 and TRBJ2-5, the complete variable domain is DVKVTQSSRYLVKRTGEKVFLECVQDMDHENMFWYRQDPGLGLRLIYFSYDVKMKEKGDIPEGYSVSREKKERFSLILESASTNQTSMYLCASRATGGFQETQYFGPGTRLLVL.

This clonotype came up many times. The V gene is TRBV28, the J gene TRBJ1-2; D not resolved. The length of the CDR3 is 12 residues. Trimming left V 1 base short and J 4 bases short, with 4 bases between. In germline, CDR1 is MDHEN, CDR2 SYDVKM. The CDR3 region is CASSLYRYGYTF. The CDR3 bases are TGTGCCAGCAGTTTATACCGCTATGGCTACACCTTC.

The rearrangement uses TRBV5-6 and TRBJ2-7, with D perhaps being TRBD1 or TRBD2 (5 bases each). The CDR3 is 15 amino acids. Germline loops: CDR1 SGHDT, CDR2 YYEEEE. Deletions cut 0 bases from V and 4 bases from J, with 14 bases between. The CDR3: CASSLDGQGEYEQYF. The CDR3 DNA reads TGTGCCAGCAGCTTGGACGGACAAGGGGAGTACGAGCAGTACTTC.

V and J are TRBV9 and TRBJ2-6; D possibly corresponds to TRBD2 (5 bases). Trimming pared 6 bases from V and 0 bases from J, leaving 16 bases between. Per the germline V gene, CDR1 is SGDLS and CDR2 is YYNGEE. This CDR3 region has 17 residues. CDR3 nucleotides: TGTGCCAGCAATAACCCCGAGGACTTCTCTGGGGCCAACGTCCTGACTTTC. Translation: CASNNPEDFSGANVLTF.

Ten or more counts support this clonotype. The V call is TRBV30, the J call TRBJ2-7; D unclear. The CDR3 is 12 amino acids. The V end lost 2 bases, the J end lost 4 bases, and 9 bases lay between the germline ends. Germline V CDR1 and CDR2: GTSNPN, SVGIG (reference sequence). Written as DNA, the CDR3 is TGTGCCTGGAGTCCAACAATTTACGAGCAGTACTTC. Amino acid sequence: CAWSPTIYEQYF. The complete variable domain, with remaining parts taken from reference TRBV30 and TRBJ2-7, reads SQTIHQWPATLVQPVGSPLSLECTVEGTSNPNLYWYRQAAGRGLQLLFYSVGIGQISSEVPQNLSASRPQDRQFILSSKKLLLSDSGFYLCAWSPTIYEQYFGPGTRLTVT.

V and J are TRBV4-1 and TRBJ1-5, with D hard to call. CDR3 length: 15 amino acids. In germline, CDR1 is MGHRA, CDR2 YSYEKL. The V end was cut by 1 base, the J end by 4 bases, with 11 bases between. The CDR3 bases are TGCGCCAGCAGCCAAGCCCCCGGGAGGAATCAGCCCCAGCATTTT. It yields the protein CASSQAPGRNQPQHF.

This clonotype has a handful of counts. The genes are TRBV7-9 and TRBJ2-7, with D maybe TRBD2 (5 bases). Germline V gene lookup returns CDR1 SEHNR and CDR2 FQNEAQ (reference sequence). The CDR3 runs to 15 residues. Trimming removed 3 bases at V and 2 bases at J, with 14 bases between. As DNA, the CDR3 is TGTGCCAGCAGCTTCCCCTTGTCGGGAACCTACGAGCAGTACTTC. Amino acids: CASSFPLSGTYEQYF.